The rows below give T cell receptor beta chains drawn from one sample of a study of blood T cell repertoires in COVID-19. Sequencing used immunoSEQ multiplex PCR; TCRdb keeps in-frame clones, though not all of them. Of 200,000 to 250,000 clones in the sample, around four fifths were seen once. The sequencing input was peripheral blood. The receptor source for this set is a woman aged 60 to 75 with active or convalescent COVID-19. Each CDR3 is given with its conserved first and last residue. A D gene is named only where the DNA matches it firmly. Rows give clone size only sometimes, using once, few, many, or a class for an expanded clone.

j_call: TRBJ1-1
clone_size: .
d_call: .
v_call: TRBV25-1
cdr3_nt: TGTGCCAGCAGTGCCGAGGGTTGGTTCACTGAAGCTTTCTTT
cdr3_aa: CASSAEGWFTEAFF

j_call: TRBJ2-7
clone_size: .
d_call: TRBD1
v_call: TRBV3-1/TRBV3-2
cdr3_nt: TGTGCCGGGCCCAGACAGGGGAACTCCTACGAGCAGTACTTC
cdr3_aa: CAGPRQGNSYEQYF

j_call: TRBJ1-1
clone_size: .
d_call: .
v_call: TRBV19
cdr3_nt: TGTGCCAGTAGTCAAGGGGCGCGGACTGAAGCTTTCTTT
cdr3_aa: CASSQGARTEAFF

j_call: TRBJ2-7
clone_size: .
d_call: TRBD2
v_call: TRBV14
cdr3_nt: TGTGCCAGCAGCCAAGTCCTAGCGGGAGTCCCCTACGAGCAGTACTTC
cdr3_aa: CASSQVLAGVPYEQYF

j_call: TRBJ2-3
clone_size: .
d_call: TRBD2
v_call: TRBV5-1
cdr3_nt: TGCGCCAGCAGCTTGATGGCTAGCGGGAGGACAGATACGCAGTATTTT
cdr3_aa: CASSLMASGRTDTQYF

j_call: TRBJ2-1
clone_size: .
d_call: TRBD2
v_call: TRBV29-1
cdr3_nt: TGCAGCGTTGAGGGACTAGCGGGGAAGAGCTCCTACAATGAGCAGTTCTTC
cdr3_aa: CSVEGLAGKSSYNEQFF

j_call: TRBJ2-3
clone_size: .
d_call: TRBD2
v_call: TRBV2
cdr3_nt: TGTGCCAGCAGTGTCGGCGGGGGGGCCACAGATACGCAGTATTTT
cdr3_aa: CASSVGGGATDTQYF

j_call: TRBJ1-4
clone_size: .
d_call: TRBD1
v_call: TRBV19
cdr3_nt: TGTGCCAGTAGTATCTCTCGCGCGACAGGGGGCGGCGAAAAACTGTTTTTT
cdr3_aa: CASSISRATGGGEKLFF

j_call: TRBJ2-5
clone_size: .
d_call: .
v_call: TRBV5-4
cdr3_nt: TGTGCCAGCAGCCCCCAGGGGCAAGAGACCCAGTACTTC
cdr3_aa: CASSPQGQETQYF

j_call: TRBJ2-7
clone_size: .
d_call: .
v_call: TRBV27
cdr3_nt: TGTGCCAGCAGTATATCCTCGCGGGAACGCTCCTACGAGCAGTACTTC
cdr3_aa: CASSISSRERSYEQYF

j_call: TRBJ1-3
clone_size: .
d_call: TRBD1
v_call: TRBV7-2
cdr3_nt: TGTGCCAGCAGCCCGAGACAGGGGGCGGCCTCTGGAAACACCATATATTTT
cdr3_aa: CASSPRQGAASGNTIYF

j_call: TRBJ2-2
clone_size: .
d_call: TRBD1
v_call: TRBV6-5
cdr3_nt: TGTGCCAGCAGGACAGGGGCCGGGGAGCTGTTTTTT
cdr3_aa: CASRTGAGELFF

j_call: TRBJ2-2
clone_size: .
d_call: TRBD1
v_call: TRBV18
cdr3_nt: TGTGCCAGCTCACGTCCCGGGACAGGGTACACCGGGGAGCTGTTTTTT
cdr3_aa: CASSRPGTGYTGELFF

j_call: TRBJ1-4
clone_size: .
d_call: TRBD1
v_call: TRBV7-2
cdr3_nt: TGTGCCAGCACCGAACACCCCCCGACAGGGTTCAATGAAAAACTGTTTTTT
cdr3_aa: CASTEHPPTGFNEKLFF

j_call: TRBJ2-6
clone_size: once
d_call: TRBD1
v_call: TRBV7-2
cdr3_nt: TGTGCCAGCAGCTACAGGGGGAGGTTATCTGGGGCCAACGTCCTGACTTTC
cdr3_aa: CASSYRGRLSGANVLTF

j_call: TRBJ1-5
clone_size: .
d_call: .
v_call: TRBV27
cdr3_nt: TGTGCCAGCAGCCCAGGACACCCCGGCGGCAATCAGCCCCAGCATTTT
cdr3_aa: CASSPGHPGGNQPQHF

j_call: TRBJ1-1
clone_size: .
d_call: .
v_call: TRBV4-1
cdr3_nt: TGCGCCAGCAGCCCCACTTCGGGGATGACGAACACTGAAGCTTTCTTT
cdr3_aa: CASSPTSGMTNTEAFF

j_call: TRBJ2-1
clone_size: .
d_call: .
v_call: TRBV15
cdr3_nt: TGTGCCACCAGTCCTGGACTCCAGCAGTTCTTC
cdr3_aa: CATSPGLQQFF

j_call: TRBJ2-1
clone_size: .
d_call: .
v_call: TRBV12-3/TRBV12-4
cdr3_nt: TGTGCCAGCAGTTTAAATTTCGGCAATGAGCAGTTCTTC
cdr3_aa: CASSLNFGNEQFF

j_call: TRBJ1-5
clone_size: .
d_call: .
v_call: TRBV19
cdr3_nt: TGTGCCAGTAGTTCCCCCCCAGGGGCGATCAATCAGCCCCAGCATTTT
cdr3_aa: CASSSPPGAINQPQHF

j_call: TRBJ1-2
clone_size: .
d_call: .
v_call: TRBV6-5
cdr3_nt: TGTGCCAGCAGATCCACAGGGTCTGGCTACACCTTC
cdr3_aa: CASRSTGSGYTF

j_call: TRBJ1-1
clone_size: .
d_call: .
v_call: TRBV7-2
cdr3_nt: TGTGCCAGCAGCTTAGCATCAGGGACTAACACTGAAGCTTTCTTT
cdr3_aa: CASSLASGTNTEAFF

j_call: TRBJ2-3
clone_size: .
d_call: TRBD2
v_call: TRBV4-2
cdr3_nt: TGTGCCAGCAGCCCACCGGGACTAGCGGGGGGCGGGCTATCACACGGTACGCAGTATTTT
cdr3_aa: CASSPPGLAGGGLSHGTQYF

j_call: TRBJ2-1
clone_size: .
d_call: TRBD2
v_call: TRBV2
cdr3_nt: TGTGCCAGCAGTGAAGTTAGCGGGACGTCGAATGAGCAGTTCTTC
cdr3_aa: CASSEVSGTSNEQFF

j_call: TRBJ1-6
clone_size: .
d_call: .
v_call: TRBV7-9
cdr3_nt: TGTGCCAGCAGCACCTCGGGTCTAAAGGCACCCCTCCACTTT
cdr3_aa: CASSTSGLKAPLHF

j_call: TRBJ1-2
clone_size: .
d_call: TRBD1
v_call: TRBV28
cdr3_nt: TGTGCCAGCAGTCCTCGCGGGACAGTAAACTATGGCTACACCTTC
cdr3_aa: CASSPRGTVNYGYTF

j_call: TRBJ1-5
clone_size: .
d_call: TRBD1
v_call: TRBV28
cdr3_nt: TGTGCCAGCAGTTTACACCGGGACAGGGAGGGTCAGCCCCAGCATTTT
cdr3_aa: CASSLHRDREGQPQHF